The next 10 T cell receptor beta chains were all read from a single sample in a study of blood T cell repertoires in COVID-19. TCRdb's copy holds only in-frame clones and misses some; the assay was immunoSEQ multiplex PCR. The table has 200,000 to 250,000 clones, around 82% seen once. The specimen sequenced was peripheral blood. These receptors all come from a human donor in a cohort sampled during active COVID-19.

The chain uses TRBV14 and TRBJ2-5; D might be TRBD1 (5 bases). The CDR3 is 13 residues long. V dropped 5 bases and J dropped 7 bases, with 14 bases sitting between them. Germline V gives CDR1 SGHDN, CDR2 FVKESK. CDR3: CASSVDSWGTQYF. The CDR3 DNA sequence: TGTGCCAGCAGCGTAGACAGTTGGGGGACCCAGTACTTC. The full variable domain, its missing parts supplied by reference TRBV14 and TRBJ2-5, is EAGVTQFPSHSVIEKGQTVTLRCDPISGHDNLYWYRRVMGKEIKFLLHFVKESKQDESGMPNNRFLAERTGGTYSTLKVQPAELEDSGVYFCASSVDSWGTQYFGPGTRLLVL.

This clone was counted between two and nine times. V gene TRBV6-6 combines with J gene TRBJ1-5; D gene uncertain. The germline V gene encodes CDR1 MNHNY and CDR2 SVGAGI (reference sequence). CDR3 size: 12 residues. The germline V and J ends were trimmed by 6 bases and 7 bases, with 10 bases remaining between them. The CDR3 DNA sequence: TGTGCCAGCAGCCCCCCTAAACAGCCCCAGCATTTT. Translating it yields CASSPPKQPQHF.

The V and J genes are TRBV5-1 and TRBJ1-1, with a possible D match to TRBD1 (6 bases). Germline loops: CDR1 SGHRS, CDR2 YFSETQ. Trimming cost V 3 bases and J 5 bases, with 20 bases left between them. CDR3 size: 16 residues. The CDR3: CASSSLVGRGETEAFF. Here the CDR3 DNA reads TGCGCCAGCAGCTCATTAGTTGGCAGGGGAGAAACTGAAGCTTTCTTT.

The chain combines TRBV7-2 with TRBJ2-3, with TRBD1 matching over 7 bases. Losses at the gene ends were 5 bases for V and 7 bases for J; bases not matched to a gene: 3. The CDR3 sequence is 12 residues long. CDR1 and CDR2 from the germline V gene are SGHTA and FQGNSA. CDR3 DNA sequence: TGTGCCAGCAGCCTGACAGGGAATACGCAGTATTTT. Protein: CASSLTGNTQYF.

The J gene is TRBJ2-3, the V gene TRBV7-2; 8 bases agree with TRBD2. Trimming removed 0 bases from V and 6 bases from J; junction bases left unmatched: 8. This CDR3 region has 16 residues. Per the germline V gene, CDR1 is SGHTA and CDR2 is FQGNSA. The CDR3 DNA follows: TGTGCCAGCAGCTTAGCTAGCGGGGTCAATCGGGATACGCAGTATTTT. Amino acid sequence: CASSLASGVNRDTQYF.

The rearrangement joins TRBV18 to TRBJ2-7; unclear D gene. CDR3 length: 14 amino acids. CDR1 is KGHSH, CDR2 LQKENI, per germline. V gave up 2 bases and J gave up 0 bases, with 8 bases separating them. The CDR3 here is CASSPGRHSYEQYF. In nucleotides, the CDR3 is TGTGCCAGCTCACCAGGCCGTCACTCCTACGAGCAGTACTTC.

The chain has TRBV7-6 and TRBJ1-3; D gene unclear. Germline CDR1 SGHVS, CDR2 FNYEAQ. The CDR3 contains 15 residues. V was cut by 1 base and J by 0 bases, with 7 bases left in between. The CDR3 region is CASSLGPSSGNTIYF. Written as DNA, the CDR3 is TGTGCCAGCAGCTTAGGCCCTAGCTCTGGAAACACCATATATTTT.

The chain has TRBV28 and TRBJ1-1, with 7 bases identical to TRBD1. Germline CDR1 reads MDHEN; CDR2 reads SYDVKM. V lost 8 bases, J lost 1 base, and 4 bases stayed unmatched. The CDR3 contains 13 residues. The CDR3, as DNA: TGTGCCAGCGAGCCAGGGGGGAACACTGAAGCTTTCTTT. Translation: CASEPGGNTEAFF.

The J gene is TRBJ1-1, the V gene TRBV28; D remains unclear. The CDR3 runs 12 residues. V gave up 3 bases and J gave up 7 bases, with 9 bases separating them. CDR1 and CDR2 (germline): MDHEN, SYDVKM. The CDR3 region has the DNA TGTGCCAGCAGTTTCAGTCCGGGTGAAGCTTTCTTT. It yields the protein CASSFSPGEAFF.

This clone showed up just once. In DNA form, the CDR3 reads TGCGCCAGCAGCCCCCAGCACGGGATTTCTTGGAACACTGAAGCTTTCTTT. Translating gives CASSPQHGISWNTEAFF. The chain links TRBV4-1 to TRBJ1-1; D is unclear. The CDR3 consists of 17 residues. Trimming removed 4 bases at V and 1 base at J, with 19 bases between. In germline, CDR1 is MGHRA, CDR2 YSYEKL.